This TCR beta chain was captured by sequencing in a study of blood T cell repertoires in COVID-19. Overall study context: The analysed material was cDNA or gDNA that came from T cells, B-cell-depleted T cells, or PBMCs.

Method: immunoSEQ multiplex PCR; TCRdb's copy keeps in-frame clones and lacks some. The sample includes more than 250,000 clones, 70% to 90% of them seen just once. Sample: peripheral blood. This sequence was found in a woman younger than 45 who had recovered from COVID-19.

CDR3 sequence: CASSPTSGKTQYF. The CDR3, as DNA: TGTGCCAGCAGTCCAACTAGCGGGAAGACCCAGTACTTC. The chain recombines TRBV12-3 or TRBV12-4 with TRBJ2-5; 10 positions match TRBD2. The V and J ends lost 5 bases and 6 bases, in that order; junction bases with no gene match: 3. The CDR3 spans 13 residues.